The 27 T cell receptor beta chains presented below share a single source sample, sequenced in a study of a mutant IDH1 vaccine in newly diagnosed glioma. Time point of the sample: week 35, safety follow-up. Vaccination comprised doses that each held 300 ug of mutant IDH1 20-mer peptide, plus topical imiquimod. Measured with immunoSEQ multiplex PCR; TCRdb has only the in-frame clones, and not every one. Found here are about 32,000 clones, about 80% of them singletons; the top ten hold 15% to 19%. These TCRs' antigens remain unknown. Source: PBMCs, taken from a glioma patient whose treatment included an IDH1 peptide vaccine. Source of these receptors: a man aged 25-45 years with glioma.

Here the CDR3 DNA reads TGTGCCAGCAGTTTTACTTTAGCCTACGAGCAGTACTTC. This codes for CASSFTLAYEQYF. The V gene is TRBV27, the J gene TRBJ2-7, with D unresolved. The V and J ends lost 3 bases and 2 bases respectively, with 8 bases between them. Germline-derived CDR1 and CDR2 are MNHEY and SMNVEV (reference sequence). This CDR3 comprises 13 residues.

The CDR3, as DNA: TGTGCCAGCAGCGTGGGACTAGCGGGAGGGTCATCCTACGAGCAGTACTTC. This sequence encodes CASSVGLAGGSSYEQYF. This sequence joins TRBV9 and TRBJ2-7, with 16 bases identical to TRBD2. The junction had 3 bases not matched to a gene; V was cut back by 2 bases and J by 1 base. The CDR3 has 17 residues. Looked up from germline, CDR1 is SGDLS and CDR2 is YYNGEE.

The chain joins TRBV7-2 to TRBJ2-3; 11 bases are a match to TRBD2. V lost 2 bases, J lost 2 bases, and 9 bases stayed unmatched. The germline gives CDR1 SGHTA, CDR2 FQGNSA. This CDR3 contains 18 residues. CDR3 protein: CASSLIPVSGRDTDTQYF. CDR3 bases: TGTGCCAGCAGCTTAATTCCCGTTAGCGGGAGGGACACAGATACGCAGTATTTT.

This chain joins TRBV27 and TRBJ2-7; no clear D. V shed 0 bases and J shed 0 bases, with 12 bases lying between them. The CDR3 is 16 residues long. Germline CDR1 and CDR2: MNHEY and SMNVEV (reference sequence). For the CDR3, the DNA is TGTGCCAGCAGTTTATCCAACTCCCTCAGCTCCTACGAGCAGTACTTC. Amino acids: CASSLSNSLSSYEQYF.

This chain links TRBV19 with TRBJ1-2; D is possibly TRBD1 (5 bases). V was trimmed by 3 bases and J by 3 bases, leaving 8 bases between them. From germline, CDR1 is LNHDA and CDR2 SQIVND (reference sequence). The CDR3 sequence is 13 residues long. CDR3 sequence: CASSIRDHYGYTF. The CDR3 coding sequence is TGTGCCAGTAGTATCCGGGACCACTATGGCTACACCTTC.

The chain has TRBV27 and TRBJ2-7; 8 bases map to TRBD1. CDR3 size: 15 residues. The J segment lost 5 bases and the V segment lost 0 bases, leaving 6 bases of the junction unmatched. The V gene's germline CDR1 is MNHEY and CDR2 SMNVEV (reference sequence). CDR3 region: CASSLSRTGQNEQYF. CDR3 sequence (DNA): TGTGCCAGCAGTTTATCCCGGACAGGGCAAAACGAGCAGTACTTC.

This clone was picked up a small number of times. The gene calls are TRBV29-1 and TRBJ1-1, with D possibly matching TRBD1 (5 bases). This CDR3 is 12 amino acids long. V gave up 4 bases and J gave up 5 bases, with 11 bases separating them. Per germline, CDR1 SQVTM and CDR2 ANQGSEA. In DNA form, the CDR3 reads TGCAGCGTTGTTGGGGGGAGGACTGAAGCTTTCTTT. Translation gives CSVVGGRTEAFF. Combining the CDR3 with reference TRBV29-1 and TRBJ1-1 gives the whole variable domain SAVISQKPSRDICQRGTSLTIQCQVDSQVTMMFWYRQQPGQSLTLIATANQGSEATYESGFVIDKFPISRPNLTFSTLTVSNMSPEDSSIYLCSVVGGRTEAFFGQGTRLTVV.

The chain uses TRBV7-8 and TRBJ2-1; 9 bases map to TRBD2. This CDR3 has 15 amino acids. The germline gives CDR1 SGHVS, CDR2 FQNEAQ. Trimming took 1 base from V and 6 from J; bases not matched to a gene: 4. CDR3 sequence (DNA): TGTGCCAGCAGCTTAGGACTAGCGGAGATCAATGAGCAGTTCTTC. Translation gives CASSLGLAEINEQFF.

This clone came up a few times. The chain links TRBV9 to TRBJ2-5; no reliable D call. This CDR3 is 15 amino acids long. Trimming stripped 2 bases from V and 2 bases from J, with 13 bases between. CDR1 and CDR2 (germline): SGDLS, YYNGEE. CDR3 sequence (DNA): TGTGCCAGCAGCGTGGGCTGGACGTTTCAAGAGACCCAGTACTTC. As protein: CASSVGWTFQETQYF.

The chain combines TRBV7-9 with TRBJ2-7; 9 nucleotides align to TRBD1. This CDR3 contains 13 residues. V was pared by 1 base and J by 7 bases, with 2 bases of the junction left unmatched. CDR1 is SEHNR, CDR2 FQNEAQ, per germline (reference sequence). The CDR3 sequence is CASSLGTGDEQYF. DNA for the CDR3: TGTGCCAGCAGCTTAGGGACAGGGGATGAGCAGTACTTC.

This clone was recorded only once. This rearrangement joins TRBV6-4 to TRBJ2-5; 10 bases match TRBD2. The CDR3 loop spans 15 amino acids. Losses at the gene ends were 6 bases for V and 7 bases for J; bases not matched to a gene: 11. The germline gives CDR1 MRHNA, CDR2 SNTAGT. CDR3 loop: CASSTSGEPWATQYF. The DNA for the CDR3 is TGTGCCAGCAGCACTAGCGGGGAGCCTTGGGCGACCCAGTACTTC.

This clone was counted a few times. This rearrangement joins TRBV18 to TRBJ1-2, with D perhaps TRBD1 (5 bases). The CDR3 contains 15 residues. V dropped 2 bases and J dropped 7 bases, with 17 bases sitting between them. CDR1 and CDR2 from the germline V gene are KGHSH and LQKENI. CDR3 protein: CASSPSGRASAGYTF. CDR3 nucleotides: TGTGCCAGCTCACCATCCGGCAGGGCTTCCGCTGGCTACACCTTC.

V usage is TRBV10-1 and J usage is TRBJ2-2; perhaps D is TRBD1 or TRBD2 (6 bases each). This CDR3 spans 15 amino acids. Germline-derived CDR1 and CDR2 are WNHNN and SYGVQD (reference sequence). Between the trimmed V and J ends, which lost 4 bases and 4 bases, there was a span of 13 bases. The CDR3 loop reads CASSGNREVTGELFF. The CDR3 DNA sequence: TGCGCCAGCAGTGGAAACAGGGAGGTCACCGGGGAGCTGTTTTTT.

J is TRBJ2-1 and V is TRBV19, with 7 bases fitting TRBD2. The ends lost 5 bases at V and 4 bases at J; junction bases unmatched: 5. From germline, CDR1 is LNHDA and CDR2 SQIVND (reference sequence). CDR3 length equals 14 residues. The CDR3 nucleotides read TGTGCCAGTAGTGACCTAGCGGTTTACAATGAGCAGTTCTTC. This translates into CASSDLAVYNEQFF.

This clone occurred once. This chain joins TRBV2 and TRBJ1-3; 8 bases agree with TRBD1. Germline values: CDR1 SNHLY, CDR2 FYNNEI. This CDR3 spans 15 amino acids. V was clipped by 4 bases and J by 3 bases; unmatched bases: 5. CDR3 protein: CASSGQGPVGNTIYF. DNA for the CDR3: TGTGCCAGCAGTGGACAGGGGCCGGTTGGAAACACCATATATTTT. The full variable domain, its missing parts supplied by reference TRBV2 and TRBJ1-3, is EPEVTQTPSHQVTQMGQEVILRCVPISNHLYFYWYRQILGQKVEFLVSFYNNEISEKSEIFDDQFSVERPDGSNFTLKIRSTKLEDSAMYFCASSGQGPVGNTIYFGEGSWLTVV.

The chain recombines TRBV7-7 with TRBJ2-1; 10 nucleotides align to TRBD2. This CDR3 has 15 residues. CDR1 is SSHAT and CDR2 is FNYEAQ in the germline V gene (reference sequence). Trimming took 1 base from V and 6 from J; bases not matched to a gene: 3. CDR3 residues: CASSLGASGSNEQFF. The CDR3 DNA sequence: TGTGCCAGCAGCTTAGGGGCTAGCGGGAGCAATGAGCAGTTCTTC.

The CDR3: CASSLAAGETQYF. For the CDR3, the DNA is TGTGCCAGCAGCTTGGCCGCGGGTGAGACCCAGTACTTC. V usage is TRBV5-6 and J usage is TRBJ2-5; a possible D gene is TRBD2 (5 bases). The CDR3 contains 13 residues. Germline-derived CDR1 and CDR2 are SGHDT and YYEEEE. V was trimmed by 0 bases and J by 5 bases, leaving 8 bases between them.

The sample holds a few counts of this clone. The genes are TRBV20-1 and TRBJ1-4; unclear D gene. The CDR3 loop spans 10 amino acids. Germline assignment: CDR1 DFQATT and CDR2 SNEGSKA (reference sequence). Trimming took off 2 bases at V and 5 bases at J, with 0 bases between the two ends. The CDR3 DNA is TGCAGTGCTAGAAATGAAAAACTGTTTTTT. This translates into CSARNEKLFF.

The chain uses TRBV10-3 and TRBJ2-1; the D is unclear. V was cut by 4 bases and J by 0 bases, with 7 bases left in between. The CDR3 is made up of 14 amino acids. The germline V gene has CDR1 ENHRY and CDR2 SYGVKD. CDR3 protein: CAISASGSYNEQFF. In DNA, the CDR3 is TGTGCCATCAGTGCATCCGGCTCCTACAATGAGCAGTTCTTC.

This clone was observed once. The rearrangement uses TRBV7-9 and TRBJ1-2; 8 bases are shared with TRBD1. After removal of 6 bases from V and 2 bases from J, the junction contained 11 bases not matched to a gene. CDR1 is SEHNR, CDR2 FQNEAQ, per germline (reference sequence). There are 16 residues in the CDR3. The CDR3 sequence: CASSFTGGAMNYGYTF. DNA of the CDR3: TGTGCCAGCAGTTTCACAGGGGGTGCAATGAACTATGGCTACACCTTC.

The chain joins TRBV5-5 to TRBJ2-5, with D unclear. The germline V gene encodes CDR1 SGHKS and CDR2 YYEKEE (reference sequence). The CDR3 sequence is 11 residues long. With 1 base removed from V and 4 bases from J, the gap between germline ends came to 2 bases. CDR3 nucleotides: TGTGCCAGCAGCTTGACAGAGACCCAGTACTTC. Its translation: CASSLTETQYF.

The chain links TRBV10-3 to TRBJ2-3; TRBD2 is a possible D gene (5 bases). The germline gives CDR1 ENHRY, CDR2 SYGVKD. V lost 8 bases and J lost 0, with 12 bases in between. The length of the CDR3 is 14 residues. Here the CDR3 reads CAIRGDPSTDTQYF. CDR3 coding DNA: TGTGCCATCCGGGGAGACCCTAGCACAGATACGCAGTATTTT.

The J gene is TRBJ2-3, the V gene TRBV5-1; weak D call: TRBD2 (6 bases). The CDR3 contains 14 residues. Germline V gene sequence: CDR1 SGHRS, CDR2 YFSETQ. V was shortened by 6 bases and J by 0 bases, with 11 bases between the two germline ends. For the CDR3, the DNA is TGCGCCAGCACGGAGGGGTCTAGCACAGATACGCAGTATTTT. Amino acid sequence: CASTEGSSTDTQYF.

The V gene is TRBV18, the J gene TRBJ1-4; the match to TRBD1 covers 9 bases. Germline CDR1 and CDR2: KGHSH and LQKENI. V lost 4 bases and J lost 8; bases outside the gene matches: 8. The CDR3 consists of 15 residues. The CDR3 loop reads CASSLRRTGAEKLFF. The CDR3, as DNA: TGTGCCAGCTCACTCCGTAGGACAGGGGCCGAAAAACTGTTTTTT. Variable domain in full (rest from reference TRBV18 and TRBJ1-4): NAGVMQNPRHLVRRRGQEARLRCSPMKGHSHVYWYRQLPEEGLKFMVYLQKENIIDESGMPKERFSAEFPKEGPSILRIQQVVRGDSAAYFCASSLRRTGAEKLFFGSGTQLSVL.

CDR3 bases: TGCGCCAGCAGCTTGGGAGCGGAAGAGACCCAGTACTTC. As protein: CASSLGAEETQYF. This rearrangement joins TRBV5-1 to TRBJ2-5; weak D call: TRBD2 (5 bases). The V end was cut by 0 bases, the J end by 3 bases, with 6 bases between. Germline-derived CDR1 and CDR2 are SGHRS and YFSETQ. The CDR3 runs 13 residues.

This clone was counted between two and nine times. In DNA form, the CDR3 reads TGTGCCAGCAGGGGGGACAGGGCCAACACTGAAGCTTTCTTT. Its protein is CASRGDRANTEAFF. J is TRBJ1-1 and V is TRBV5-4, with 9 bases aligning to TRBD1. After removal of 5 bases from V and 2 bases from J, the junction contained 4 bases not matched to a gene. CDR1 SGHNT and CDR2 YYREEE come from the germline V gene (reference sequence). The CDR3 has 14 amino acids.

In regard to this clone: Within the sample, other DNA sequences also encode this same CDR3. This sequence joins TRBV27 and TRBJ2-1; 8 nucleotides align to TRBD1. Per germline, CDR1 MNHEY and CDR2 SMNVEV (reference sequence). The length of the CDR3 is 15 residues. V shed 5 bases and J 0 bases; nucleotides not matched to a gene: 3. DNA of the CDR3: TGTGCCAGCAGTCTACAGGGGGGCTCCTACAATGAGCAGTTCTTC. This translates into CASSLQGGSYNEQFF.